This T cell receptor beta chain originates from a study of identical twins. Study-wide results and limits: Without tracking the same donors, conclusions rested on cross-sectional statistical analysis.

The CDR3 totals 15 residues. V was pared by 5 bases and J by 0 bases, with 12 bases between. CDR1 is SSHAT, CDR2 FNYEAQ, per germline (reference sequence). One entry per CDR3 protein, called by TCRdb with MiXCR from the 5' RACE reads. The data contain 550,000 to 800,000 distinct CDR3 sequences, less than 9% of them singletons. This clonotype was recorded at least ten times. The antigen is not known. These data were likewise used in another study, on yellow fever vaccine responses in identical twins.

The J gene is TRBJ2-3, the V gene TRBV7-7; D is undetermined. The source of this sequence is a woman between 18 and 29 years old in good health. The sample consisted of PBMCs. CDR3 region: CASSPSPSSTDTQYF. CDR3 DNA sequence: TGTGCCAGCAGCCCTAGTCCCAGTAGCACAGATACGCAGTATTTT.